The T cell receptor beta chain described here comes from a study of follicular helper T cells after annual influenza vaccination. Study results and caveats: ICOS+CD38+ cTfh clonality tracked population frequency, and its change tracked circulating plasmablast change.

Comment on this clone: Antigen specificity is unknown.

Here immunoSEQ multiplex PCR was the method, and the copy in TCRdb shows in-frame clones only, minus some. The sample has about 10,000 clones, approximately 81% seen once. Stated time point: 2015-2016 season, 7 days after influenza vaccination. Excluded were substance abuse, HIV/AIDS, active cancer, immunomodulatory drugs and active illness. ICOS+CD38+ and ICOS-CD38- fractions were sorted from non-naive CD4+CXCR5+PD-1+ cells. Germline V lookup: CDR1 SGHDT, CDR2 YYEEEE. The CDR3 covers 14 residues. The ends were cut back, 4 bases at V and 2 bases at J, with 10 bases in the middle. This chain links TRBV5-6 with TRBJ1-3, with D unclear. The sequence came from an adult who received the influenza vaccine. The sample in question was CXCR5+ CD38- circulating T follicular helper cells from blood, obtained 7 days after influenza vaccination. Subset: circulating Tfh, non-naive CD4+CXCR5+PD-1+ (ICOS+CD38+ or ICOS-CD38-). CDR3 sequence: CASSHRRTGNTIYF. Here the CDR3 DNA reads TGTGCCAGCAGCCACAGACGAACTGGAAACACCATATATTTT.